The next 18 T cell receptor beta chains were all read from a single sample in a study of CD8+ T cells in alopecia areata. Noted treatment: oral pan-JAK inhibitor, 5-10 mg twice daily. Extracted from the samples, RNA was reverse transcribed into cDNA to serve as the sequencing template. The repertoire was sequenced with immunoSEQ multiplex PCR; TCRdb's copy has only in-frame clones and lacks some. Of approximately 65,000 clones listed, approximately 44% are singletons. Sequences were derived from CD8+ T cells sorted from blood, sampled at roughly week 36, from a patient treated with tofacitinib. The receptors were gathered from a human donor with alopecia areata.

The rearrangement links TRBV6-5 to TRBJ2-1; D is possibly TRBD2 (5 bases). The CDR3 runs to 12 residues. V dropped 5 bases and J dropped 3 bases, with 5 bases sitting between them. Germline assignment: CDR1 MNHEY and CDR2 SVGAGI. CDR3 sequence (DNA): TGTGCCAGCAGTGGAGGCTACAATGAGCAGTTCTTC. Protein product: CASSGGYNEQFF.

The chain carries TRBV30 and TRBJ2-1; the D is unclear. V was trimmed by 4 bases and J by 1 base, leaving 14 bases between them. The CDR3 extends over 15 amino acids. Germline loops: CDR1 GTSNPN, CDR2 SVGIG (reference sequence). The CDR3 here is CAWTHMRFSYNEQFF. Here the CDR3 DNA reads TGTGCCTGGACCCATATGCGGTTTTCCTACAATGAGCAGTTCTTC.

The chain has TRBV9 and TRBJ2-7; TRBD1 might be the D (5 bases). Per germline, CDR1 SGDLS and CDR2 YYNGEE. This CDR3 has 14 residues. Trimming took off 1 base at V and 2 bases at J, with 10 bases between the two ends. This CDR3 is CASSVTDRAYEQYF. Here the CDR3 DNA reads TGTGCCAGCAGCGTAACTGACAGAGCCTACGAGCAGTACTTC.

This clone was seen many times. The chain couples TRBV7-9 to TRBJ2-1; D may be TRBD1 (5 bases). Germline V gene lookup returns CDR1 SEHNR and CDR2 FQNEAQ (reference sequence). Trimming took 4 bases from V and 2 from J, leaving 12 bases between them. The CDR3 spans 15 residues. The CDR3 is CASSSQTETYNEQFF. In nucleotides, the CDR3 is TGTGCCAGCAGCTCCCAGACAGAAACCTACAATGAGCAGTTCTTC.

By frequency in the sample, this clone is large. The rearrangement uses TRBV7-9 and TRBJ2-1; no firm D call. There are 12 residues in the CDR3. Trimming stripped 5 bases from V and 9 bases from J, with 11 bases between. From germline, CDR1 is SEHNR and CDR2 FQNEAQ (reference sequence). CDR3: CASSPLGPEQFF. The CDR3 region has the DNA TGTGCCAGCAGCCCCCTAGGGCCTGAGCAGTTCTTC.

This clone occurred once. The chain employs TRBV9 and TRBJ2-1; the D is unclear. Trimming shortened V by 0 bases and J by 10 bases, and 8 bases separated the two germline ends. The V gene's germline CDR1 is SGDLS and CDR2 YYNGEE. The CDR3 covers 12 residues. CDR3 coding DNA: TGTGCCAGCAGCGTAGTATCCGGCGAGCAGTTCTTC. Encoded protein: CASSVVSGEQFF.

J is TRBJ2-7 and V is TRBV29-1; TRBD2 might be the D (7 bases). Between the trimmed V and J ends, which lost 6 bases and 1 base, there was a span of 13 bases. The CDR3 totals 13 residues. The V gene's germline CDR1 is SQVTM and CDR2 ANQGSEA. In DNA form, the CDR3 reads TGCAGCGTCAAGGGGGGGCAATCCTACGAGCAGTACTTC. This translates into CSVKGGQSYEQYF.

The table lists this clone with a few counts. This chain links TRBV5-4 with TRBJ1-5; D is uncertain. Germline V gives CDR1 SGHNT, CDR2 YYREEE (reference sequence). The V end lost 2 bases, the J end lost 4 bases, and 13 bases lay between the germline ends. CDR3 size: 15 residues. The DNA of the CDR3 is TGTGCCAGCAGCTTTTTTGCACAGACGAATCAGCCCCAGCATTTT. Encoded protein: CASSFFAQTNQPQHF.

This clone was counted a few times. The V gene is TRBV5-1, the J gene TRBJ2-7; D possibly uses TRBD1 or TRBD2 (6 bases each). The ends were cut back, 3 bases at V and 2 bases at J, with 15 bases in the middle. The V gene's germline CDR1 is SGHRS and CDR2 YFSETQ. The CDR3 extends over 15 amino acids. CDR3 region: CASSSTGTGTYEQYF. CDR3 sequence (DNA): TGCGCCAGCAGCTCCACAGGGACTGGAACCTACGAGCAGTACTTC.

This sequence joins TRBV19 and TRBJ1-1; no reliable D call. The CDR3 runs 12 residues. Germline CDR1 LNHDA, CDR2 SQIVND (reference sequence). V lost 10 bases to trimming and J lost 4 bases, with 13 bases between them. The CDR3 loop reads CATRWGGTEAFF. The CDR3 coding sequence is TGTGCCACCCGTTGGGGTGGCACTGAAGCTTTCTTT.

This chain connects TRBV20-1 to TRBJ2-5; perhaps TRBD2 as D (5 bases). Trimming shortened V by 3 bases and J by 3 bases, and 5 bases separated the two germline ends. The length of the CDR3 is 11 residues. Germline V lookup: CDR1 DFQATT, CDR2 SNEGSKA (reference sequence). The DNA for the CDR3 is TGCAGTGCTAGGAGGGAAGAGACCCAGTACTTC. This encodes CSARREETQYF.

This clone was detected a few times. The rearrangement joins TRBV10-2 to TRBJ2-7; tentatively, D is TRBD1 (7 bases). Between the trimmed V and J ends, which lost 4 bases and 2 bases, there was a span of 12 bases. The germline V gene encodes CDR1 WSHSY and CDR2 SAAADI. This CDR3 comprises 14 residues. CDR3 in amino acids: CASSAEGAAYEQYF. The CDR3 region has the DNA TGCGCCAGCAGTGCGGAGGGGGCAGCCTACGAGCAGTACTTC.

The chain has TRBV4-3 and TRBJ1-1; weak D call: TRBD1 (5 bases). The CDR3 consists of 14 residues. CDR1 is LGHNA, CDR2 YSLEER, per germline. Trimming took 2 bases from V and 3 from J, leaving 10 bases between them. The DNA for the CDR3 is TGCGCCAGCAGCCAAAGATTCAGGGACACTGAAGCTTTCTTT. Amino acid sequence: CASSQRFRDTEAFF.

This chain uses TRBV9 with TRBJ2-1; 9 nucleotides match TRBD1. The trim removed 0 bases at V and 7 bases at J, leaving 5 bases unmatched. The CDR3 runs to 15 residues. Germline assignment: CDR1 SGDLS and CDR2 YYNGEE. Written as DNA, the CDR3 is TGTGCCAGCAGCGTAGATGGGGACAGGGCGAATGAGCAGTTCTTC. Amino acid sequence: CASSVDGDRANEQFF.

The V call is TRBV29-1, the J call TRBJ2-1, with 12 positions matching TRBD2. Germline loops: CDR1 SQVTM, CDR2 ANQGSEA. The CDR3 totals 15 residues. J gave up 1 base and V 5 bases, and 3 bases lay outside the gene matches. CDR3: CSVRGLAGSYNEQFF. The CDR3, as DNA: TGCAGCGTTCGCGGACTAGCGGGATCCTACAATGAGCAGTTCTTC.

This clone is labeled medium-sized. The V call is TRBV6-1, the J call TRBJ1-1, with D unclear. Trimming removed 6 bases from V and 1 base from J, with 9 bases in between. This CDR3 is built from 13 residues. Germline CDR1 MNHNS, CDR2 SASEGT. Here the CDR3 reads CASSHTENTEAFF. The CDR3 DNA reads as TGTGCCAGCAGCCATACAGAGAACACTGAAGCTTTCTTT.

The CDR3: CASSTITSGTSTDTQYF. In nucleotides, the CDR3 is TGTGCCAGCAGCACCATTACTAGCGGGACCTCCACAGATACGCAGTATTTT. The J gene is TRBJ2-3, the V gene TRBV5-6; 10 positions match TRBD2. Germline V gene sequence: CDR1 SGHDT, CDR2 YYEEEE. The CDR3 covers 17 residues. V was clipped by 4 bases and J by 2 bases; unmatched bases: 10.

This clone was seen only a few times. The gene calls are TRBV30 and TRBJ2-7; unclear D gene. The CDR3 covers 12 residues. V lost 4 bases, J lost 3 bases, and 10 bases lay in between. The germline CDR1 and CDR2 sequences are GTSNPN and SVGIG (reference sequence). CDR3 nucleotide sequence: TGTGCCTGGAAACGATCTAACTACGAGCAGTACTTC. As protein: CAWKRSNYEQYF.